The clone carrying this TCR beta chain was seen repeatedly, ten times or more. Its matching antigen is unknown. Cyclophosphamide on days +3 and +4 followed busulfan-fludarabine conditioning and a marrow graft. Assay: immunoSEQ multiplex PCR; the TCRdb copy retains only in-frame clones and omits some. The sample holds 2,000 to 2,500 clones, and no clone turns up only once. The source of the sample is a study of T cells after posttransplantation cyclophosphamide. Study-level points and caveats: TRB overlap between skin or GI tissue T cells and blood was limited. TRB clonality was highly associated with recipient CMV seropositivity and reactivation. Later post-transplant blood repertoires were often dominated by donor CD8+ memory clones.

Germline lookup yields CDR1 SGHDT and CDR2 YYEEEE. The V end lost 1 base, the J end lost 0 bases, and 7 bases lay between the germline ends. The CDR3 is made up of 14 amino acids. The V and J genes are TRBV5-6 and TRBJ1-1, with D unresolved. This receptor was identified in a female patient over 55 who received an allogeneic stem cell transplant from a related donor and was CMV-positive. The T cells may partly be graft donor cells. Sequenced here: PBMCs, sampled 86 days after allogeneic stem cell transplant with posttransplant cyclophosphamide. The CDR3 reads CASSLIDLNTEAFF. The CDR3 region has the DNA TGTGCCAGCAGCTTGATAGATTTGAACACTGAAGCTTTCTTT.